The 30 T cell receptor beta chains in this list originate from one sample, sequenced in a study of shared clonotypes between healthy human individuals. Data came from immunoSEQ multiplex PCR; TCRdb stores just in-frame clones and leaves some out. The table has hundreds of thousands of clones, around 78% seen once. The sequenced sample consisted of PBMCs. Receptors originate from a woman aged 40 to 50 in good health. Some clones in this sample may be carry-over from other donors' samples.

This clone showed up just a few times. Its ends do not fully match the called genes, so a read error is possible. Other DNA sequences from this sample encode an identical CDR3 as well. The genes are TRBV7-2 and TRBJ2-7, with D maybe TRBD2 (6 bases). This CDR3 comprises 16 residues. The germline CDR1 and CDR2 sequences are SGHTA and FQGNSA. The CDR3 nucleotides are TGCGCCAGCAGCCAGGGATTATCGGGACTCCGGGCCGAGCAGTACTTC. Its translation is CASSQGLSGLRAEQYF.

The CDR3 sequence is CASSGQGGTEAFF. The CDR3 DNA sequence: TGTGCCAGCAGCGGACAGGGGGGCACTGAAGCTTTCTTT. The chain has TRBV7-9 and TRBJ1-1, with 10 nucleotides matching TRBD1. The CDR3 totals 13 residues. CDR1 and CDR2 (germline): SEHNR, FQNEAQ (reference sequence). Trimming cost V 5 bases and J 4 bases; bases outside gene matches: 1.

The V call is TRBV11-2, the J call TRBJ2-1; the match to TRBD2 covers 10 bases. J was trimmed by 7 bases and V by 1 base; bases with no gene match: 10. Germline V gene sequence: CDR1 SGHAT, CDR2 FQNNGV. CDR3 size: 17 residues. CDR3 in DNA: TGTGCCAGCAGCTTAGCCGTTACTAGCGGGACTTTGAATGAGCAGTTCTTC. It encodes CASSLAVTSGTLNEQFF.

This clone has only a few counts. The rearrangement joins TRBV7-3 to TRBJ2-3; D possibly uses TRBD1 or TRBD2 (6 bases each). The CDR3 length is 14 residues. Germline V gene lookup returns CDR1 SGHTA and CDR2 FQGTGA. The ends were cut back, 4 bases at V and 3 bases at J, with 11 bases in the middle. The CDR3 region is CASSYGGGTDTQYF. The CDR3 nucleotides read TGTGCCAGCAGCTACGGGGGCGGAACAGATACGCAGTATTTT.

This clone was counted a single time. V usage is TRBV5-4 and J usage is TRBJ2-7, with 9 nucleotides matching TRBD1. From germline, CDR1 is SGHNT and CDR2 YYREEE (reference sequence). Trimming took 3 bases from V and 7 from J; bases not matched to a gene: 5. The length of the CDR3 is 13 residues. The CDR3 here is CASSYRGQFEQYF. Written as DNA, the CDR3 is TGTGCCAGCAGCTACAGGGGGCAATTTGAGCAGTACTTC.

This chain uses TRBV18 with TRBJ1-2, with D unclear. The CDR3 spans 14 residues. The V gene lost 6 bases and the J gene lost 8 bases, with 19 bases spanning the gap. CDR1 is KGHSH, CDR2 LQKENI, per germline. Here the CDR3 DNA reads TGTGCCAGCTCCCCTGGATCCACCGTCGGAGGCTACACCTTC. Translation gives CASSPGSTVGGYTF.

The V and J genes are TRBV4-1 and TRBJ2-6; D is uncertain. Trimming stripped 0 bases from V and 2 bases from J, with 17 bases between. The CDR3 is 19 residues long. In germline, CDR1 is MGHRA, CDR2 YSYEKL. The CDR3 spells CASSQDFKRLLTGANVLTF. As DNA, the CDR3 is TGCGCCAGCAGCCAAGATTTCAAGCGCCTCTTGACTGGGGCCAACGTCCTGACTTTC.

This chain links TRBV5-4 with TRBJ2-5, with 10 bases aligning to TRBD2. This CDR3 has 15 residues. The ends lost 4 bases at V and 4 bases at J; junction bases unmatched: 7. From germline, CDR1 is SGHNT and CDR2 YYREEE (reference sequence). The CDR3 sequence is CASSTRTSGRETQYF. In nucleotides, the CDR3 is TGTGCCAGCAGCACTCGGACTAGCGGTAGAGAGACCCAGTACTTC.

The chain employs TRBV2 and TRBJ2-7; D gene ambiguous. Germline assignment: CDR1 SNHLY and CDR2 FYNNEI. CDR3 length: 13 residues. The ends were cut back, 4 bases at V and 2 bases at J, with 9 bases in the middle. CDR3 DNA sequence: TGTGCCAGCAGTGTGGACCGGACCTACGAGCAGTACTTC. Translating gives CASSVDRTYEQYF. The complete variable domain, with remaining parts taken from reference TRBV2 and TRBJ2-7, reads EPEVTQTPSHQVTQMGQEVILRCVPISNHLYFYWYRQILGQKVEFLVSFYNNEISEKSEIFDDQFSVERPDGSNFTLKIRSTKLEDSAMYFCASSVDRTYEQYFGPGTRLTVT.

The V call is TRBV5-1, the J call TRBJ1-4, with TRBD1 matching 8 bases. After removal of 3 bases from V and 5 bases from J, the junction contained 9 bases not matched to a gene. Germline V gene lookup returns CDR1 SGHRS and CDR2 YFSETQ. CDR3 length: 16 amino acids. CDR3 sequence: CASSSPGQGVNEKLFF. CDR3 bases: TGCGCCAGCAGCTCACCCGGACAGGGCGTGAATGAAAAACTGTTTTTT.

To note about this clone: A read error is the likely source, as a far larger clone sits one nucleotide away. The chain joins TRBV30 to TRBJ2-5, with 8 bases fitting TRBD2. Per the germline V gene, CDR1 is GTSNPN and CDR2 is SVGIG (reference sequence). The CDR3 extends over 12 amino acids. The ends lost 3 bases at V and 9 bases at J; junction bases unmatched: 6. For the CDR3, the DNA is TGTGCCTGGAGCCCCGGGGGGGAGGCCCAGTACTTC. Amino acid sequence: CAWSPGGEAQYF.

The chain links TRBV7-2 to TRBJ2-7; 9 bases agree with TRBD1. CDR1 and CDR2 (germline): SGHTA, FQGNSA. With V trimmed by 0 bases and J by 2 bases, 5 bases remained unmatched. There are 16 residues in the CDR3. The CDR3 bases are TGTGCCAGCAGCTTAGCCCGGACAGGGGCTCCCTACGAGCAGTACTTC. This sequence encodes CASSLARTGAPYEQYF. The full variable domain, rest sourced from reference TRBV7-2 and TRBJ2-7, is GAGVSQSPSNKVTEKGKDVELRCDPISGHTALYWYRQSLGQGLEFLIYFQGNSAPDKSGLPSDRFSAERTGGSVSTLTIQRTQQEDSAVYLCASSLARTGAPYEQYFGPGTRLTVT.

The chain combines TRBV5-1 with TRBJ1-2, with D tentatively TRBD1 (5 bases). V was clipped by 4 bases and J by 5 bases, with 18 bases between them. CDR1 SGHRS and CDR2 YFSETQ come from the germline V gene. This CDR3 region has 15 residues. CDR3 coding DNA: TGCGCCAGCAGCCGAGGGCAGGGACCTGAGTATGGCTACACCTTC. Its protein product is CASSRGQGPEYGYTF.

This chain's CDR3 is CASSLGRNGYTF. CDR3 sequence (DNA): TGTGCCAGCAGCCTAGGACGGAACGGCTACACCTTC. The gene calls are TRBV5-6 and TRBJ1-2, with D unresolved. CDR3 length: 12 amino acids. Per germline, CDR1 SGHDT and CDR2 YYEEEE. V was pared by 4 bases and J by 8 bases, with 12 bases between.

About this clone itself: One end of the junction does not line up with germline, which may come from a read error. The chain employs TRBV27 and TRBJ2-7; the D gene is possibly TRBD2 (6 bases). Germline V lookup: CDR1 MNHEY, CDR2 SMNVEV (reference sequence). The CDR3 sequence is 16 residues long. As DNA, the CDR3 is TGTGCCAGCAGTTTTTTCGGGAGAGGCGCCTCCTCCGAGCAGTACTTC. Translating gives CASSFFGRGASSEQYF.

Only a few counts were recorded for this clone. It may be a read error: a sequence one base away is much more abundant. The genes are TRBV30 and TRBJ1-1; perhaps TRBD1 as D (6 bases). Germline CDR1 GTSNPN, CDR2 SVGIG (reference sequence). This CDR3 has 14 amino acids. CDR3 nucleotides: TGTGCCTGGAGCGGACAGACGATGAACACTGAAGCTTTATTT. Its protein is CAWSGQTMNTEALF.

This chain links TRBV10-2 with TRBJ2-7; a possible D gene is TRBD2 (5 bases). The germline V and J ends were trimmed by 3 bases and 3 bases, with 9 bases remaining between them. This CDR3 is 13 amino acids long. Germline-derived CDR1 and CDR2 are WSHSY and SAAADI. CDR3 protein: CASSERELYEQYF. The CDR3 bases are TGCGCCAGCAGTGAACGGGAACTCTACGAGCAGTACTTC.

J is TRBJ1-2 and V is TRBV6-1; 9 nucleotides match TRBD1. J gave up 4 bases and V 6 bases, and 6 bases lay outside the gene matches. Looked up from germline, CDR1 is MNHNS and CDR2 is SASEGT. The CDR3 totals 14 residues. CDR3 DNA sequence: TGTGCCAGCAGATTACAGGGGGCCGGCTATGGCTACACCTTC. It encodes CASRLQGAGYGYTF.

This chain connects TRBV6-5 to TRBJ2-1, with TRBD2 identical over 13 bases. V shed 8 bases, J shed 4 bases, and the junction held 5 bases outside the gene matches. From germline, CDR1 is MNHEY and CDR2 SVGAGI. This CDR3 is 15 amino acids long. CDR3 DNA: TGTGCCAGCCGGACTAGCGGGAGTGAGTACAATGAGCAGTTCTTC. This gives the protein CASRTSGSEYNEQFF.

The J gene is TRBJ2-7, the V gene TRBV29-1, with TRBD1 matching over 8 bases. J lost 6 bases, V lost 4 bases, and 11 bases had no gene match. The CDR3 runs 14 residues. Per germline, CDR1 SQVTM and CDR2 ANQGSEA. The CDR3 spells CSVANGQGWGEQYF. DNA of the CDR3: TGCAGCGTTGCAAACGGACAGGGATGGGGCGAGCAGTACTTC.

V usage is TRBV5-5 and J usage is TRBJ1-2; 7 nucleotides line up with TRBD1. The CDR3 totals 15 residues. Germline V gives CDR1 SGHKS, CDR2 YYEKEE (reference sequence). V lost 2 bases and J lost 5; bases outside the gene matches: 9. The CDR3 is CASSFDRDSTYGYTF. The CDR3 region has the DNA TGTGCCAGCAGCTTTGACCGGGACAGTACTTATGGCTACACCTTC.

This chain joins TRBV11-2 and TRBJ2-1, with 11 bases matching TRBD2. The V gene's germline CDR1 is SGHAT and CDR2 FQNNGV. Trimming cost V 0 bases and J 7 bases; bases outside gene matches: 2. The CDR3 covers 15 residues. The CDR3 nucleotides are TGTGCCAGCAGCTTAGATAGCGGGAGGGGGAATGAGCAGTTCTTC. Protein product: CASSLDSGRGNEQFF.

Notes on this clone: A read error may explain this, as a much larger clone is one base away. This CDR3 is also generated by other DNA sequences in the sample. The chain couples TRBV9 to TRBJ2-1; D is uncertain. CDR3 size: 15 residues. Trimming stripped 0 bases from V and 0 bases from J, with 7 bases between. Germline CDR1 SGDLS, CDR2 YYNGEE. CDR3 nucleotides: TGTGCCAGCAGCGTAGGGCTAGACTCCTACAATGAGCAGTTCTTC. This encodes CASSVGLDSYNEQFF. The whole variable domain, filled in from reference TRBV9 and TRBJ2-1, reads DSGVTQTPKHLITATGQRVTLRCSPRSGDLSVYWYQQSLDQGLQFLIQYYNGEERAKGNILERFSAQQFPDLHSELNLSSLELGDSALYFCASSVGLDSYNEQFFGPGTRLTVL.

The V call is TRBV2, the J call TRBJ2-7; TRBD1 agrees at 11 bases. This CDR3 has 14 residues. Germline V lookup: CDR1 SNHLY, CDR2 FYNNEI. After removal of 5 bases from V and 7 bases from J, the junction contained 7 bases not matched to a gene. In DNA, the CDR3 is TGTGCCAGCAGTCCCGGGACAGGGGGTCGGGAGCAGTACTTC. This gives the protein CASSPGTGGREQYF.

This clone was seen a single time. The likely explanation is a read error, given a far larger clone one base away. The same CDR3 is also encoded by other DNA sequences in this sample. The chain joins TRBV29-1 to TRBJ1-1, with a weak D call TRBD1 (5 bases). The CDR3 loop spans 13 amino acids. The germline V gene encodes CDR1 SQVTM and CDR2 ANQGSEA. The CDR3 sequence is CSVQPDTYTEAFF. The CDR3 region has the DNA TGCAGCGTACAGCCGGACACCTACACTGAAGCCTTCTTT.

CDR3 loop: CASSIDGTGASQPQHF. The DNA of the CDR3 is TGTGCCAGTAGTATAGACGGGACAGGGGCCAGTCAGCCCCAGCATTTT. The chain couples TRBV19 to TRBJ1-5; 10 bases are shared with TRBD1. The ends lost 0 bases at V and 6 bases at J; junction bases unmatched: 5. The V gene's germline CDR1 is LNHDA and CDR2 SQIVND (reference sequence). This CDR3 comprises 16 residues.

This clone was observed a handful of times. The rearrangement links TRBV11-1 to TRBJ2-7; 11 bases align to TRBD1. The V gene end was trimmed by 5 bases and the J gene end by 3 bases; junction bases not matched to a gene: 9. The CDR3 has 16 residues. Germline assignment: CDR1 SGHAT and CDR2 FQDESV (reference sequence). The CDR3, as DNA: TGTGCCAGCAGCCATATACCGGGACAGGGGGACTACGAGCAGTACTTC. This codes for CASSHIPGQGDYEQYF.

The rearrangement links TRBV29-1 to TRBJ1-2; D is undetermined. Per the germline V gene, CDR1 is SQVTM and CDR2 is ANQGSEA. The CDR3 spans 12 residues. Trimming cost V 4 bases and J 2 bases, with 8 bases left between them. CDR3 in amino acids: CSVVIVNYGYTF. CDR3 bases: TGCAGCGTTGTAATCGTCAACTATGGCTACACCTTC.

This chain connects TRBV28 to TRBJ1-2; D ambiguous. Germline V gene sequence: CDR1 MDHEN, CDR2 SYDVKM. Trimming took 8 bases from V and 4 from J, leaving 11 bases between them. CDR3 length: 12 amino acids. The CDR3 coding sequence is TGTGCCAGCGCCGATCCGTTCTATGGCTACACCTTC. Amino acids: CASADPFYGYTF.

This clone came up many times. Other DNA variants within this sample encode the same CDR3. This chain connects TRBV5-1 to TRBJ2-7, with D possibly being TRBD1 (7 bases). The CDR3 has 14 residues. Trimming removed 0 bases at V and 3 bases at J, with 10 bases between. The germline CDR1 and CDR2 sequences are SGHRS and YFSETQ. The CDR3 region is CASSLAGDSYEQYF. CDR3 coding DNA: TGCGCCAGCAGCTTGGCGGGGGACAGCTACGAGCAGTACTTC.